The rows below give T cell receptor beta chains drawn from one sample of a study of blood T cells in healthy people across ages. TCRdb re-analysed the 5' RACE reads in MiXCR, keeping a single row per CDR3 protein. Of about 750,000 distinct CDR3 sequences in the sample, roughly 50% were seen once. Sequencing was done on a sample of blood. These receptors were obtained from an elderly man in good health. CDR3s include the opening cysteine and the closing phenylalanine or tryptophan. A D gene is named only where the DNA matches it firmly. Clone size, where shown, is once, few, many, or a class for clones that have expanded.

d_gene,v_gene,j_gene,abundance,CDR3aa,CDR3nt
-,TRBV4-2,TRBJ2-7,-,CVSSQDRSQDNEQYF,TGTGTCAGCAGTCAAGATCGATCACAAGACAATGAGCAGTACTTC
TRBD1,TRBV7-2,TRBJ2-3,-,CVSSGAPYRDRVPDTQYF,TGTGTCAGCAGCGGAGCCCCCTACCGGGACAGGGTGCCAGATACGCAGTATTTT
-,TRBV30,TRBJ1-4,-,CAWARNPNEKLFF,TGTGCCTGGGCGAGGAACCCTAATGAAAAACTGTTTTTT
TRBD2,TRBV20-1,TRBJ2-1,-,CSAPSGGTYNEQFF,TGCAGTGCTCCTTCCGGGGGGACCTACAATGAGCAGTTCTTC
-,TRBV11-3,TRBJ2-7,-,CASSPGGRLEQYF,TGTGCCAGCAGCCCGGGCGGCAGGCTCGAGCAGTACTTC
TRBD1,TRBV12-3/TRBV12-4,TRBJ1-1,-,CASSPGGFTEAFF,TGTGCCAGCAGTCCAGGGGGTTTCACTGAAGCTTTCTTT
TRBD1,TRBV3-1,TRBJ1-2,-,CASSQGPGGGYTF,TGTGCCAGCAGCCAAGGCCCAGGGGGTGGCTACACCTTC
-,TRBV3-1,TRBJ2-3,-,CASSQERTTYRPDTQYF,TGTGCCAGCAGCCAAGAACGGACTACGTACCGCCCAGATACGCAGTATTTT
-,TRBV7-9,TRBJ1-1,-,CASSNQAEAFF,TGTGCCAGCAGTAATCAGGCCGAAGCTTTCTTT
TRBD2,TRBV29-1,TRBJ2-5,few,CSVDSLAGTTRQETQYF,TGCAGCGTTGATTCCCTAGCGGGAACAACCCGCCAAGAGACCCAGTACTTC
TRBD2,TRBV6-5,TRBJ2-5,-,CASSYSPSGSTQYF,TGTGCCAGCAGTTACTCCCCTAGCGGGAGCACCCAGTACTTC
-,TRBV4-2,TRBJ2-7,-,CASSQVGDNEQYF,TGTGCCAGCAGCCAAGTCGGGGATAATGAGCAGTACTTC
-,TRBV5-1,TRBJ1-1,-,CASSLGEGGHTEAFF,TGCGCCAGCAGCTTGGGTGAGGGGGGGCACACTGAAGCTTTCTTT
TRBD1,TRBV7-7,TRBJ2-5,-,CASSPRTGWQETQYF,TGTGCTAGCAGCCCCAGGACAGGGTGGCAAGAGACCCAGTACTTC